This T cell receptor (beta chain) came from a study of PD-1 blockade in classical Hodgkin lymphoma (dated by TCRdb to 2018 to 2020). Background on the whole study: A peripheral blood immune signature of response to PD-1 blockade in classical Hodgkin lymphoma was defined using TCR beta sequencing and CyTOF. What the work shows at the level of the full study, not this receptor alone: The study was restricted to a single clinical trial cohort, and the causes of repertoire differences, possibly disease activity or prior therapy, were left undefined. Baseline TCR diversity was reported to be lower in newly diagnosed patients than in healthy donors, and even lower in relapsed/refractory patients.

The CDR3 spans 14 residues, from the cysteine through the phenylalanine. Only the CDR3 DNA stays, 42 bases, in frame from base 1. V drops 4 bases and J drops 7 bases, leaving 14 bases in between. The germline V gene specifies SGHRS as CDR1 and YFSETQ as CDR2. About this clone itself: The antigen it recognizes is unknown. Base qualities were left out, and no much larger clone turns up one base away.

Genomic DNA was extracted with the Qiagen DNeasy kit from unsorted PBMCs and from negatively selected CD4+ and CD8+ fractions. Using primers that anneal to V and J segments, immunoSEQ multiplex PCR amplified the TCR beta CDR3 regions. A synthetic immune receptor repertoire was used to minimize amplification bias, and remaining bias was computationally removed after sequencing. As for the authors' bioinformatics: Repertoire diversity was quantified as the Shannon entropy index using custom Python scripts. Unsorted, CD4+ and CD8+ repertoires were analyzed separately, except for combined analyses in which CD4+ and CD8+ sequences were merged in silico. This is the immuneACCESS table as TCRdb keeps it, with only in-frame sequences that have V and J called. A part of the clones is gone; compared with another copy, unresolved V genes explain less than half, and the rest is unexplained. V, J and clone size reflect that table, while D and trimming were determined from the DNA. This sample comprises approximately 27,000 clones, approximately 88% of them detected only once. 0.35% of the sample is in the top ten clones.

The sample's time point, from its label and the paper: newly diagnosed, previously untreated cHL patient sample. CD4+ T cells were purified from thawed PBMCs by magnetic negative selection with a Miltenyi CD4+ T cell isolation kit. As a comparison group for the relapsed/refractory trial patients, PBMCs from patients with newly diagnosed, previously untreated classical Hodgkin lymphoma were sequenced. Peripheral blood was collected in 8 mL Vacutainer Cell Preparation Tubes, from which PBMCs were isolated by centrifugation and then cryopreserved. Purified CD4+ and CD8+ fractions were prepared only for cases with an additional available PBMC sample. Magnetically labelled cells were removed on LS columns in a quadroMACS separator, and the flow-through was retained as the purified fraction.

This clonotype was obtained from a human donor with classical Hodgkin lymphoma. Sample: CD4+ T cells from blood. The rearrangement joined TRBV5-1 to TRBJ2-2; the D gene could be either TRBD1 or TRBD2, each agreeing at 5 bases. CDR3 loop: CASSPGPPGGELFF. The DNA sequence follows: TGCGCCAGCAGCCCGGGACCTCCGGGCGGGGAGCTGTTTTTT.